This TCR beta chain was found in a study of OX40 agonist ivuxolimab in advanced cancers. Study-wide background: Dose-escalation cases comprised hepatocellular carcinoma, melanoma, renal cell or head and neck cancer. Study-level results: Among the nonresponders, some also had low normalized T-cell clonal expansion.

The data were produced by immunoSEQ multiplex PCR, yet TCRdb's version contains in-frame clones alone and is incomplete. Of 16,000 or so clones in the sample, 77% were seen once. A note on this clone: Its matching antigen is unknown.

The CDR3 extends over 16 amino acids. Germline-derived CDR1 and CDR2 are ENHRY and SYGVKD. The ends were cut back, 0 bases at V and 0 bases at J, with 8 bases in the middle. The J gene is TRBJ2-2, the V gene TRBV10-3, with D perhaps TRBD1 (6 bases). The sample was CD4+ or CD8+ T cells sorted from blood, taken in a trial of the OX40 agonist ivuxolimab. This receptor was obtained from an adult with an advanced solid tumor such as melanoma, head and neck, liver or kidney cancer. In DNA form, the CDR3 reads TGTGCCATCAGTGAGTCAGACAGGACGAACACCGGGGAGCTGTTTTTT. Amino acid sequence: CAISESDRTNTGELFF.